Listed here is a single TCR beta chain. The antigen remains undetermined. The CDR3 runs 15 residues. V was shortened by 3 bases and J by 3 bases, with 14 bases between the two germline ends. The germline gives CDR1 SEHNR, CDR2 FQNEAQ (reference sequence). Separate cDNA molecules each had unique molecular identifiers attached to them. TCRdb reprocessed the 5' RACE reads via MiXCR and lists one record per CDR3 protein. The table shows 70,000 to 80,000 distinct CDR3 sequences, with approximately 13% occurring only once. The sample originates from a study of early T cells in non-severe SARS-CoV-2 infection. For the study at large: From unsorted whole blood, bulk RNA was sequenced, and the chains remained unpaired.

Broader study findings: Lookups in VDJdb leaned toward anti-spike CD8 responses and missed private and CD4 specificities.

This TCR came from an adult who was a healthcare worker with PCR-confirmed SARS-CoV-2 infection or an uninfected control (not recorded which). This specimen consisted of whole blood, obtained at baseline. The chain joins TRBV7-9 to TRBJ2-5, with D perhaps given as TRBD1 or TRBD2 (5 bases each). Written as DNA, the CDR3 is TGTGCCAGCAGCTTGTCCGGGACGGGGAAAGAGACCCAGTACTTC. Amino acid sequence: CASSLSGTGKETQYF.